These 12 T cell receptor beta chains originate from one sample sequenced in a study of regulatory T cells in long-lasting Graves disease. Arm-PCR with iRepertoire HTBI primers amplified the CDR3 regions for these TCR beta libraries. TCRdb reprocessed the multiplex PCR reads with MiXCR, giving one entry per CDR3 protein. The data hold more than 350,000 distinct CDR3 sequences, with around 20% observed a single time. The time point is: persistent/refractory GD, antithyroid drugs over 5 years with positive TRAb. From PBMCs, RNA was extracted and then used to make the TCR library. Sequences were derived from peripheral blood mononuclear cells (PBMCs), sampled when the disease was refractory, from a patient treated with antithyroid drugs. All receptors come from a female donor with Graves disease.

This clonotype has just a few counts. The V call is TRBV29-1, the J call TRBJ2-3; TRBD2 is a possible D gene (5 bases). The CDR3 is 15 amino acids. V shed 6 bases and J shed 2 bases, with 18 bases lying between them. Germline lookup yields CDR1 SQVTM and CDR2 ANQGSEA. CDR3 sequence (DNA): TGCAGCGTGTCCAGTACCAGCGGAATCACAGATACGCAGTATTTT. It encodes CSVSSTSGITDTQYF.

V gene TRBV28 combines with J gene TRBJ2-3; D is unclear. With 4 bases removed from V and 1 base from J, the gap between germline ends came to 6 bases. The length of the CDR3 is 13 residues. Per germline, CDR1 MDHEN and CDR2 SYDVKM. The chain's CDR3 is CASSYRGTDTQYF. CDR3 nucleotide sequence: TGTGCCAGCAGTTACCGGGGCACAGATACGCAGTATTTT.

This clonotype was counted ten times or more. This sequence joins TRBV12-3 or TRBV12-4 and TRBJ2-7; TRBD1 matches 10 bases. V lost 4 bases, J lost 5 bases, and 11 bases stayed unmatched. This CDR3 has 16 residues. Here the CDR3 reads CASSSIRDRGFHEQYF. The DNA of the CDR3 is TGTGCCAGCAGTTCGATCCGGGACAGGGGATTCCACGAGCAGTACTTC.

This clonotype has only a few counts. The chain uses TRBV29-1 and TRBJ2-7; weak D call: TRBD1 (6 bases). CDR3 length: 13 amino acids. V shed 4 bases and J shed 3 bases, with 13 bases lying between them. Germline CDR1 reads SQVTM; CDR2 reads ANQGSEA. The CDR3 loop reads CSVVGQNRYEQYF. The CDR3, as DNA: TGCAGCGTTGTTGGACAGAACCGCTACGAGCAGTACTTC.

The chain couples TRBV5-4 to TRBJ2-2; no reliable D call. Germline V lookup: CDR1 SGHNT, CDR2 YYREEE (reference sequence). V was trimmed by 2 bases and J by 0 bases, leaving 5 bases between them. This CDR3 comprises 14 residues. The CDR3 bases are TGTGCCAGCAGCTTAACAACGAACACCGGGGAGCTGTTTTTT. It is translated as CASSLTTNTGELFF.

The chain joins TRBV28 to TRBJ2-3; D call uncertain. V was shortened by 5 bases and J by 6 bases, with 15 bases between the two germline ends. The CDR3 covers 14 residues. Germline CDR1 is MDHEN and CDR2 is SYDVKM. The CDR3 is CASSPEDVPDTQYF. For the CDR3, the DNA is TGTGCCAGCAGTCCAGAGGACGTTCCGGATACGCAGTATTTT.

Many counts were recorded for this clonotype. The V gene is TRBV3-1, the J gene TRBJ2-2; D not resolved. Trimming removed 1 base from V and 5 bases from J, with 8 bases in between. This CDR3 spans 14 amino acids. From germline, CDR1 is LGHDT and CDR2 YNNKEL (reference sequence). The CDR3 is CASSQVSQTGELFF. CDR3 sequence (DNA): TGTGCCAGCAGCCAAGTATCACAAACCGGGGAGCTGTTTTTT.

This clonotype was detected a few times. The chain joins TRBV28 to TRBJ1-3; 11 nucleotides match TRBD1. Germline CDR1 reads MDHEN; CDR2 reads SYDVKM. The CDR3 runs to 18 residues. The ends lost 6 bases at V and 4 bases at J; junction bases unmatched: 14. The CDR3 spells CASRPTGQGERRGNTIYF. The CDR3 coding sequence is TGTGCCAGCAGACCTACGGGACAGGGGGAACGACGAGGAAACACCATATATTTT.

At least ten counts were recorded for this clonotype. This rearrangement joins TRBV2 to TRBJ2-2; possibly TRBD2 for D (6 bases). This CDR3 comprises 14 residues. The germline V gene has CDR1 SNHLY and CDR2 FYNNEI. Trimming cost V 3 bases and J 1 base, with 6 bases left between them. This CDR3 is CASSERENTGELFF. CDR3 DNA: TGTGCCAGCAGTGAGCGGGAGAACACCGGGGAGCTGTTTTTT.

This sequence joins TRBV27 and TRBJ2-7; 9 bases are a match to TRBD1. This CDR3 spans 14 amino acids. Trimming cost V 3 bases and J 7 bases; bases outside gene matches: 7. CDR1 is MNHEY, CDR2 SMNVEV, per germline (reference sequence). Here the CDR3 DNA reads TGTGCCAGCAGTTTGTCGACAGGGGGGTATGAGCAGTACTTC. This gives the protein CASSLSTGGYEQYF.

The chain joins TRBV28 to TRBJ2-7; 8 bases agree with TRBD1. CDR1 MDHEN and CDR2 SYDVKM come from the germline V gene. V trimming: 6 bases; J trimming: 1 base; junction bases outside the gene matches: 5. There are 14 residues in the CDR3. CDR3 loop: CASSSWTGSYEQYF. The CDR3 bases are TGTGCCAGCAGCTCGTGGACAGGGTCCTACGAGCAGTACTTC. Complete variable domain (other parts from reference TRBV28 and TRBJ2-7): DVKVTQSSRYLVKRTGEKVFLECVQDMDHENMFWYRQDPGLGLRLIYFSYDVKMKEKGDIPEGYSVSREKKERFSLILESASTNQTSMYLCASSSWTGSYEQYFGPGTRLTVT.

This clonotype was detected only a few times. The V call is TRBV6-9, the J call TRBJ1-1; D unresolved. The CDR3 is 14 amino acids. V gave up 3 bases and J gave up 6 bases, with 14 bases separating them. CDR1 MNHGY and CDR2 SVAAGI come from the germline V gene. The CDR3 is CASSYPPSQAEAFF. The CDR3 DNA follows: TGTGCCAGCAGTTACCCCCCTAGCCAAGCTGAAGCTTTCTTT.